The present TCR beta chain was sequenced within a study of blood T cells in healthy people across ages. Study-wide background: T cells yielded about one barcoded beta molecule per two cells through template switching. Findings and caveats of the study: Investigators treated diversity estimates from one million T cells as underestimates.

The extraction recovered at least 5.5 micrograms of total RNA per sample. V lost 5 bases and J lost 3, with 13 bases in between. The CDR3 runs to 14 residues. Germline CDR1 reads DFQATT; CDR2 reads SNEGSKA (reference sequence). Sample-barcoded 5' priming and a J-beta primer mix drove a second PCR of about 6 to 12 cycles. In TCRdb, the 5' RACE reads were re-called with MiXCR into one record per CDR3 protein. The top ten clones hold less than 20% of a sample with about 640,000 distinct CDR3 sequences, about 30% of them seen once. Comments on this clonotype: No antigen is known for it.

Sequencing was performed on blood. The origin of this receptor is a woman of 80 years or more in good health. The rearrangement links TRBV20-1 to TRBJ2-2; D is perhaps TRBD1 (6 bases). The CDR3 reads CSAQGQGDTGELFF. CDR3 in DNA: TGCAGTGCTCAGGGGCAGGGTGACACCGGGGAGCTGTTTTTT.